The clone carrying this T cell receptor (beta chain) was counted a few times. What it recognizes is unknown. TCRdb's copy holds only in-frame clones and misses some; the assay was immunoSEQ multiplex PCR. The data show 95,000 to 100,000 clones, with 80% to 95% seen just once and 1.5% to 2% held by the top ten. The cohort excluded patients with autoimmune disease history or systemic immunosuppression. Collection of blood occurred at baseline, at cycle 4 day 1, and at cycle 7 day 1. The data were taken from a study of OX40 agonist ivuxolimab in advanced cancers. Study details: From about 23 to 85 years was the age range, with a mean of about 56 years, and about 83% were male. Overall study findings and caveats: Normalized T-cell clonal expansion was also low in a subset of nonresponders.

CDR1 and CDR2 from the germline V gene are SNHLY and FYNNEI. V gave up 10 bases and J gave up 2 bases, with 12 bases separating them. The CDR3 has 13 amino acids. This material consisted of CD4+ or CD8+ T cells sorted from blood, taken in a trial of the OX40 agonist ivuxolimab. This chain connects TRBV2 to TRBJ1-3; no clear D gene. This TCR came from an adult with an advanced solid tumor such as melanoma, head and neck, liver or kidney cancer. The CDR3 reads CAKTDGTGNTIYF. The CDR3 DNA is TGTGCCAAAACGGACGGCACTGGAAACACCATATATTTT.